This T cell receptor beta chain was identified during a study of OX40 agonist ivuxolimab in advanced cancers. Study-wide context: Patients undergoing dose escalation presented with hepatocellular carcinoma, melanoma, renal cell or head and neck cancer. Study-level findings and limits: CD8+ T cells were the subset that, on average, had more expanded clones than CD4+. CD4+ and CD8+ T cells in blood underwent clonal expansion by week 6 at 0.1 to 3.0 mg/kg.

This CDR3 has 16 amino acids. Between the trimmed V and J ends, which lost 4 bases and 0 bases, there was a span of 14 bases. Germline values: CDR1 SGHDT, CDR2 YYEEEE. As regards this clone: The antigen is unknown.

Repertoires were generated with immunoSEQ multiplex PCR, while TCRdb's copy carries only in-frame clones and drops some. The table includes approximately 80,000 clones, roughly 91% detected once. V and J are TRBV5-6 and TRBJ2-4; maybe TRBD1 (5 bases). The specimen was CD4+ or CD8+ T cells sorted from blood, collected in a trial of the OX40 agonist ivuxolimab. This sequence was found in an adult with an advanced solid tumor such as melanoma, head and neck, liver or kidney cancer. CDR3 loop: CASSKDTTGAKNIQYF. The CDR3 DNA is TGTGCCAGCAGCAAGGACACAACGGGAGCCAAAAACATTCAGTACTTC.